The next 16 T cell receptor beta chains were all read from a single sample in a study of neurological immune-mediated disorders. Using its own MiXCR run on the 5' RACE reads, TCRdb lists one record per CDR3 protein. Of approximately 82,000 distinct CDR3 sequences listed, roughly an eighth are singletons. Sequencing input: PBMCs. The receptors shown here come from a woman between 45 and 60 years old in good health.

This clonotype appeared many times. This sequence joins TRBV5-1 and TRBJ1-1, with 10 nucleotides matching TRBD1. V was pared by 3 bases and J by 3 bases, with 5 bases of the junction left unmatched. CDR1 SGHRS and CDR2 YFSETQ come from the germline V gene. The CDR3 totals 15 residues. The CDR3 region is CASSWGDRGYTEAFF. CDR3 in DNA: TGCGCCAGCAGCTGGGGGGACAGGGGCTACACTGAAGCTTTCTTT.

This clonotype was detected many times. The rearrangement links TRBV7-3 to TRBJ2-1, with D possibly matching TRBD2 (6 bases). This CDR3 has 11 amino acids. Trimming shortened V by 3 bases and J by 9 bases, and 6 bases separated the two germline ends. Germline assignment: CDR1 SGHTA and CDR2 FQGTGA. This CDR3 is CASSFGGEQFF. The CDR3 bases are TGTGCCAGCAGCTTCGGGGGTGAGCAGTTCTTC.

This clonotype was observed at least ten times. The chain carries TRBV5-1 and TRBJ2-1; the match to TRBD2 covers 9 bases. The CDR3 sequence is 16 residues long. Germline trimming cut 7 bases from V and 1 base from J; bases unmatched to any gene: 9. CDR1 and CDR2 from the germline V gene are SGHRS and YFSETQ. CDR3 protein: CASRPPAGGSYNEQFF. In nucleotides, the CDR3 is TGCGCCAGCCGTCCCCCTGCGGGAGGGTCCTACAATGAGCAGTTCTTC.

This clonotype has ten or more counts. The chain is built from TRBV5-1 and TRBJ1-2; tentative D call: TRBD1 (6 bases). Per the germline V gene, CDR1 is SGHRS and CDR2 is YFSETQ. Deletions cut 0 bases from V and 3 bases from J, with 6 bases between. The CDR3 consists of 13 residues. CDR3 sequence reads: CASSLAGDYGYTF. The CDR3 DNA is TGCGCCAGCAGCTTGGCAGGGGACTATGGCTACACCTTC.

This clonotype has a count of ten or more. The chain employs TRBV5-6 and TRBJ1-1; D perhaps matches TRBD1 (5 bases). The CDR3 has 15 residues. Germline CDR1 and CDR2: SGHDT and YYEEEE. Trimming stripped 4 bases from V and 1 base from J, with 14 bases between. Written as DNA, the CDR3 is TGTGCCAGCAGCCCGACACTGACAGAGAACACTGAAGCTTTCTTT. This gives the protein CASSPTLTENTEAFF.

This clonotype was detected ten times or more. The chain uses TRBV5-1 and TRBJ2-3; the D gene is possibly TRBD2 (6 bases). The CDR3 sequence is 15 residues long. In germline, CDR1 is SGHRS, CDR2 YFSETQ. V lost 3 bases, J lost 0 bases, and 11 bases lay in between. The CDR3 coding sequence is TGCGCCAGCAGCTCGGAGGGCCGGAGCACAGATACGCAGTATTTT. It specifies CASSSEGRSTDTQYF.

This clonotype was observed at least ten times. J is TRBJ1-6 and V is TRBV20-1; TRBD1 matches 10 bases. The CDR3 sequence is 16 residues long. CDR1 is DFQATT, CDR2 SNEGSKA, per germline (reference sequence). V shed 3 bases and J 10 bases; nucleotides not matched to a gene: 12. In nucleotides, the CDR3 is TGCAGTGCTAGCTTGGACAGGGGGGTGTACGGGTCACCCCTCCACTTT. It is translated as CSASLDRGVYGSPLHF.

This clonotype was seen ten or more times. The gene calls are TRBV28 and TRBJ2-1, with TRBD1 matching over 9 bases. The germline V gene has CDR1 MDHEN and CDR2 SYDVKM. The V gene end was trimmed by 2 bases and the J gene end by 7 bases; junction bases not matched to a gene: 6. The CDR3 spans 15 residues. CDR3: CASSLLGQGGNEQFF. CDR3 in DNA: TGTGCCAGCAGTTTACTGGGACAGGGTGGAAATGAGCAGTTCTTC.

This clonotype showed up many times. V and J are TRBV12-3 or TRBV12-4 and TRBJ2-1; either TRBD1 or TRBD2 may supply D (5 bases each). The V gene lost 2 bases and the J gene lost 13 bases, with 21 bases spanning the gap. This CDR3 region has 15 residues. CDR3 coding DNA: TGTGCCAGCAGTTTAAGTTTAGAGGGGCACCCAGAACAGTTCTTC. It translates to CASSLSLEGHPEQFF.

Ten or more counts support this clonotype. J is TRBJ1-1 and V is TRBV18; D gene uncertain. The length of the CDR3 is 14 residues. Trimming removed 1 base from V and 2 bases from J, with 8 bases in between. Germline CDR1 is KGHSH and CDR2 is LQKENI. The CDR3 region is CASSPRRENTEAFF. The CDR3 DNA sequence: TGTGCCAGCTCACCACGGAGGGAAAACACTGAAGCTTTCTTT. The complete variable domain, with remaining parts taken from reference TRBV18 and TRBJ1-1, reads NAGVMQNPRHLVRRRGQEARLRCSPMKGHSHVYWYRQLPEEGLKFMVYLQKENIIDESGMPKERFSAEFPKEGPSILRIQQVVRGDSAAYFCASSPRRENTEAFFGQGTRLTVV.

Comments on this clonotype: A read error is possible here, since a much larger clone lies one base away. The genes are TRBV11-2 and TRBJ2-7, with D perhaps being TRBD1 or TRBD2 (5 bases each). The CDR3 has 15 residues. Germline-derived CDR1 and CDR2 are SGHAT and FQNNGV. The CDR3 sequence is CASTETRGSSCEQYF. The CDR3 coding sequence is TGTGCCAGCACCGAGACGAGGGGTAGCTCCTGCGAGCAGTACTTC. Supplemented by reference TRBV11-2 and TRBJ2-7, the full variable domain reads EAGVAQSPRYKIIEKRQSVAFWCNPISGHATLYWYQQILGQGPKLLIQFQNNGVVDDSQLPKDRFSAERLKGVDSTLKIQPAKLEDSAVYLCASTETRGSSCEQYFGPGTRLTVT.

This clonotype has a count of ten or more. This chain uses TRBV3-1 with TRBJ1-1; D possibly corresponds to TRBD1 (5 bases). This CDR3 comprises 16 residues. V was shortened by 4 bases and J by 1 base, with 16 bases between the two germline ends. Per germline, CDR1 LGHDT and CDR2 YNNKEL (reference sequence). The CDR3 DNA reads TGTGCCAGCAGCCCCTTCGCTCCAAGGGGGAACACTGAAGCTTTCTTT. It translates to CASSPFAPRGNTEAFF. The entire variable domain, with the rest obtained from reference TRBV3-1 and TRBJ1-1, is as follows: DTAVSQTPKYLVTQMGNDKSIKCEQNLGHDTMYWYKQDSKKFLKIMFSYNNKELIINETVPNRFSPKSPDKAHLNLHINSLELGDSAVYFCASSPFAPRGNTEAFFGQGTRLTVV.

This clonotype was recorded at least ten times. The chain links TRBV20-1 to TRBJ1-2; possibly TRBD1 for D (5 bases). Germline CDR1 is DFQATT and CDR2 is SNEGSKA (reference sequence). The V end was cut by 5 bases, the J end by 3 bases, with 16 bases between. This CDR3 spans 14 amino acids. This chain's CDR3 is CSAYSTQGHYGYTF. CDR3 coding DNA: TGCAGTGCTTATTCGACCCAGGGCCACTATGGCTACACCTTC.

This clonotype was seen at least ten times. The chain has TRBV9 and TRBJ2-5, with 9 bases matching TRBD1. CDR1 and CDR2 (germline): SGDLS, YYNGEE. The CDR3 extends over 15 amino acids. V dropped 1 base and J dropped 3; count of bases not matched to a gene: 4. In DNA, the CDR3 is TGTGCCAGCAGCGTAACGGGACAGGGAAAAGAGACCCAGTACTTC. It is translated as CASSVTGQGKETQYF.

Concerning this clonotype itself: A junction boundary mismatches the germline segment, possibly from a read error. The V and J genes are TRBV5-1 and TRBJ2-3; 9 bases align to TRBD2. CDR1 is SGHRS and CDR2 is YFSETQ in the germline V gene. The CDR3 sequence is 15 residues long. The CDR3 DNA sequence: TGCGCCAGCAGCTTTCTAGCGGGGCGCACAAATACGCAGTATTTT. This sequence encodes CASSFLAGRTNTQYF.

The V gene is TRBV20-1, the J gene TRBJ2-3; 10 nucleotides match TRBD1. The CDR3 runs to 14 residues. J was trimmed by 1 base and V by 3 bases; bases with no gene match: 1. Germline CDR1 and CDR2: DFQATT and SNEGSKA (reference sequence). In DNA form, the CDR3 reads TGCAGTGCTAGCGACAGGGGGCGCACAGATACGCAGTATTTT. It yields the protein CSASDRGRTDTQYF.